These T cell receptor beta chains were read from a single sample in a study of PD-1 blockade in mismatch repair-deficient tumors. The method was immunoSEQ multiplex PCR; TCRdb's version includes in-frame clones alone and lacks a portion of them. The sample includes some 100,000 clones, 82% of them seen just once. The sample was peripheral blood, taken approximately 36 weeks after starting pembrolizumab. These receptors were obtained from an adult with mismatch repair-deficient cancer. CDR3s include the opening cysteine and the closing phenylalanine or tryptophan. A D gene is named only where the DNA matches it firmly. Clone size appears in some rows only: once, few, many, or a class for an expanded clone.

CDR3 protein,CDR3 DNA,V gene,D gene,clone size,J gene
CATRIHLGRGVSEQYF,TGTGCCACCAGGATCCATCTTGGAAGGGGAGTTTCCGAGCAGTACTTC,TRBV15,.,.,TRBJ2-7
CASSPIAGASYEQYF,TGTGCCAGCAGCCCCATAGCGGGAGCGTCCTACGAGCAGTACTTC,TRBV14,TRBD2,.,TRBJ2-7
CAISESGDNEQFF,TGTGCCATCAGTGAGTCGGGCGACAATGAGCAGTTCTTC,TRBV10-3,.,once,TRBJ2-1
CATSREGFWELFF,TGTGCCACCAGCAGAGAGGGGTTTTGGGAGCTGTTTTTT,TRBV15,.,.,TRBJ2-2
CASSENLRLAAYEQYF,TGCGCCAGCAGTGAAAACCTGCGACTAGCCGCCTACGAGCAGTACTTC,TRBV10-2,TRBD2,.,TRBJ2-7
CASLNGGLVIYEQYF,TGTGCCAGCCTCAACGGGGGACTAGTGATCTACGAGCAGTACTTC,TRBV6-5,TRBD2,.,TRBJ2-7
CASSWGQGREQFF,TGTGCCAGCAGCTGGGGACAGGGCCGTGAGCAGTTCTTC,TRBV5-4,TRBD1,.,TRBJ2-1
CASSNIGDTEAFF,TGTGCCAGCAGCAATATTGGCGACACTGAAGCTTTCTTT,TRBV11-3,.,.,TRBJ1-1
CAWTPGRTIYGYTF,TGTGCCTGGACCCCGGGGCGGACTATCTATGGCTACACCTTC,TRBV30,.,few,TRBJ1-2
CASSLFANTEAFF,TGTGCCAGCAGTTTATTCGCGAACACTGAAGCTTTCTTT,TRBV27,.,.,TRBJ1-1
CASSRKGTRNQPQHF,TGTGCCAGCAGTAGGAAGGGGACAAGAAATCAGCCCCAGCATTTT,TRBV27,.,.,TRBJ1-5
CASSPPRTGGVNTEAFF,TGTGCCAGCTCACCACCTCGGACAGGGGGCGTGAACACTGAAGCTTTCTTT,TRBV18,TRBD1,.,TRBJ1-1
CASTDGQPGGYEQYF,TGTGCCAGCACCGATGGACAGCCCGGGGGATACGAGCAGTACTTC,TRBV28,.,few,TRBJ2-7
CASSLEAGPYNEQFF,TGTGCCAGCAGCTTAGAAGCGGGCCCCTACAATGAGCAGTTCTTC,TRBV7-6,.,.,TRBJ2-1
CASARLAASYNEQFF,TGTGCCAGCGCCAGACTAGCGGCCTCCTACAATGAGCAGTTCTTC,TRBV2,TRBD2,.,TRBJ2-1
CASSLAVGADYGYTF,TGCGCCAGCAGCTTGGCTGTGGGCGCTGACTATGGCTACACCTTC,TRBV5-1,.,.,TRBJ1-2
CASSYSAGGADTQYF,TGTGCCAGCAGTTACTCAGCGGGAGGAGCCGATACGCAGTATTTT,TRBV6-5,TRBD2,.,TRBJ2-3
CASSPQVNSPYNEQFF,TGTGCCAGCAGCCCGCAGGTGAACAGTCCCTACAATGAGCAGTTCTTC,TRBV7-9,.,.,TRBJ2-1
CASSQGARTSGRAGHEQYF,TGCGCCAGCAGCCAAGGGGCCCGGACTAGCGGGAGGGCCGGCCACGAGCAGTACTTC,TRBV4-3,TRBD2,.,TRBJ2-7
CASPPLDRATYEQYF,TGTGCCAGTCCCCCCCTTGACCGCGCGACCTACGAGCAGTACTTC,TRBV11-1,.,.,TRBJ2-7
CASSGDRDNQPQHF,TGTGCCAGCTCAGGGGACAGGGACAATCAGCCCCAGCATTTT,TRBV18,TRBD1,once,TRBJ1-5
CASSIAEQETQYF,TGTGCCAGTAGTATCGCCGAGCAAGAGACCCAGTACTTC,TRBV19,.,.,TRBJ2-5
CASSYGPQPRETQYF,TGTGCCAGCAGCTACGGGCCCCAACCGAGAGAGACCCAGTACTTC,TRBV9,.,few,TRBJ2-5
CASSIVGQGNTEAFF,TGTGCCAGTAGTATAGTCGGGCAGGGCAACACTGAAGCTTTCTTT,TRBV19,.,.,TRBJ1-1
CASSSTYEWYQPQHF,TGTGCCAGCAGTTCGACGTACGAGTGGTATCAGCCCCAGCATTTT,TRBV27,.,.,TRBJ1-5
CSVDPSGMGNEQFF,TGCAGCGTTGACCCCAGCGGGATGGGCAATGAGCAGTTCTTC,TRBV29-1,TRBD2,.,TRBJ2-1
CASRAGVDEQYF,TGTGCCAGCAGGGCCGGGGTCGACGAGCAGTACTTC,TRBV2,.,once,TRBJ2-7
CAISESGPNEQFF,TGTGCCATCAGTGAGTCAGGCCCCAATGAGCAGTTCTTC,TRBV10-3,.,.,TRBJ2-1
CASHPFGSTDTQYF,TGTGCCAGCCACCCCTTCGGAAGCACAGATACGCAGTATTTT,TRBV18,.,.,TRBJ2-3
CASSIQDDTEAFF,TGTGCCAGTAGTATTCAAGATGACACTGAAGCTTTCTTT,TRBV19,.,few,TRBJ1-1
CASSLVSGEQYF,TGTGCCAGCAGCTTGGTGTCGGGCGAGCAGTACTTC,TRBV5-4,.,once,TRBJ2-7